The 30 T cell receptor beta chains listed next were all sequenced from one sample in a study of CD8 T cells in ankylosing spondylitis. TCRdb processed the 5' RACE reads anew with MiXCR; each CDR3 protein has one entry. The data show hundreds of thousands of distinct CDR3 sequences, 7.5% to 9% seen once. The sequencing input was blood, either unsorted or a sorted T cell fraction (not recorded which). Receptors originate from a male donor with ankylosing spondylitis or in good health (not recorded which).

This clonotype has at least ten counts. CDR3 nucleotides: TGTGCCAGCAGTCTCCAAGCGACAGGGGCGCCAGGAAAACTGTTTTTT. Amino acids: CASSLQATGAPGKLFF. The rearrangement uses TRBV12-3 or TRBV12-4 and TRBJ1-4, with TRBD1 matching 8 bases. V dropped 5 bases and J dropped 10; count of bases not matched to a gene: 15. There are 16 residues in the CDR3.

The sample holds many counts of this clonotype. The rearrangement uses TRBV5-5 and TRBJ2-7; 7 positions agree with TRBD1. Germline assignment: CDR1 SGHKS and CDR2 YYEKEE (reference sequence). Trimming removed 1 base from V and 2 bases from J; junction bases left unmatched: 3. The CDR3 loop spans 14 amino acids. The CDR3 spells CASSLWDRPYEQYF. The DNA of the CDR3 is TGTGCCAGCAGCTTGTGGGACAGACCCTACGAGCAGTACTTC. Combining the CDR3 with reference TRBV5-5 and TRBJ2-7 gives the whole variable domain DAGVTQSPTHLIKTRGQQVTLRCSPISGHKSVSWYQQVLGQGPQFIFQYYEKEERGRGNFPDRFSARQFPNYSSELNVNALLLGDSALYLCASSLWDRPYEQYFGPGTRLTVT.

This clonotype was recorded at least ten times. The chain is built from TRBV27 and TRBJ2-7; D is perhaps TRBD2 (5 bases). Per germline, CDR1 MNHEY and CDR2 SMNVEV (reference sequence). Trimming removed 5 bases from V and 1 base from J, with 9 bases in between. This CDR3 is 13 amino acids long. The CDR3 loop reads CASSPRVSYEQYF. The CDR3 nucleotides read TGTGCCAGCAGTCCGAGGGTATCCTACGAGCAGTACTTC.

This clonotype was seen ten or more times. The J gene is TRBJ2-1, the V gene TRBV7-2; 9 bases are a match to TRBD2. V lost 6 bases to trimming and J lost 1 base; unmatched junction nucleotides: 4. The CDR3 contains 15 residues. Germline V lookup: CDR1 SGHTA, CDR2 FQGNSA. The CDR3 protein is CASRLAGGSYNEQFF. CDR3 DNA sequence: TGTGCCAGCAGGTTGGCGGGAGGGTCCTACAATGAGCAGTTCTTC.

This clonotype appeared many times. The chain uses TRBV6-1 and TRBJ1-1, with TRBD1 matching over 8 bases. The CDR3 runs 17 residues. The germline V gene has CDR1 MNHNS and CDR2 SASEGT. The junction had 9 bases not matched to a gene; V was cut back by 2 bases and J by 1 base. CDR3 sequence reads: CASSELRAGGWNTEAFF. The CDR3 DNA follows: TGTGCCAGCAGTGAATTAAGGGCAGGGGGCTGGAACACTGAAGCTTTCTTT.

This clonotype was counted many times. The gene calls are TRBV20-1 and TRBJ1-2, with unresolved D. CDR3 length: 12 amino acids. The germline V gene has CDR1 DFQATT and CDR2 SNEGSKA (reference sequence). V lost 6 bases to trimming and J lost 7 bases, with 15 bases between them. The CDR3 sequence is CSASSQILGYTF. The CDR3, as DNA: TGCAGTGCCTCGTCACAGATACTTGGCTACACCTTC.

This clonotype was seen at least ten times. V is TRBV4-3 and J is TRBJ1-1; D perhaps matches TRBD1 (5 bases). Germline V gene data show CDR1 as LGHNA and CDR2 as YSLEER. The CDR3 runs 14 residues. Trimming cost V 0 bases and J 4 bases, with 9 bases left between them. CDR3 nucleotides: TGCGCCAGCAGCCAAGATCGGGGCGGCACTGAAGCTTTCTTT. The encoded protein is CASSQDRGGTEAFF.

DNA for the CDR3: TGTGCCAGCAGCCTTGAATACCCTAGCACAGATACGCAGTATTTT. Translated, it gives CASSLEYPSTDTQYF. The chain is built from TRBV6-2 or TRBV6-3 and TRBJ2-3; no definite D call. This CDR3 has 15 amino acids. Germline V gene sequence: CDR1 MNHEY, CDR2 SVGEGT. The V end lost 6 bases, the J end lost 0 bases, and 13 bases lay between the germline ends.

This chain connects TRBV6-2 or TRBV6-3 to TRBJ2-5; no reliable D call. With 2 bases removed from V and 5 bases from J, the gap between germline ends came to 15 bases. Germline V gene lookup returns CDR1 MNHEY and CDR2 SVGEGT. CDR3 length: 15 amino acids. The CDR3 DNA reads as TGTGCCAGCAGTTACGGGCGGTCCAACTCGGAGACCCAGTACTTC. This translates into CASSYGRSNSETQYF.

The chain is built from TRBV9 and TRBJ2-7; 7 nucleotides line up with TRBD1. The CDR3 is 15 residues long. Trimming cost V 4 bases and J 2 bases; bases outside gene matches: 9. The V gene's germline CDR1 is SGDLS and CDR2 YYNGEE. Written as DNA, the CDR3 is TGTGCCAGCAGCCTCCGCGGACAGGCAGCCTACGAGCAGTACTTC. Its translation: CASSLRGQAAYEQYF.

This clonotype has a count of ten or more. The gene calls are TRBV27 and TRBJ2-1; 12 nucleotides align to TRBD2. With V trimmed by 5 bases and J by 0 bases, 8 bases remained unmatched. CDR3 length: 18 residues. Germline lookup yields CDR1 MNHEY and CDR2 SMNVEV (reference sequence). CDR3 residues: CASSLGLAGPSSYNEQFF. CDR3 DNA sequence: TGTGCCAGCAGTCTTGGACTAGCGGGACCTAGCTCCTACAATGAGCAGTTCTTC.

This clonotype was seen many times. The chain joins TRBV5-1 to TRBJ2-7; 9 positions match TRBD2. Germline CDR1 and CDR2: SGHRS and YFSETQ. The CDR3 runs to 16 residues. Trimming took 4 bases from V and 7 from J; bases not matched to a gene: 15. The CDR3 loop is CASSPIAGALPGEQYF. The CDR3 DNA reads TGCGCCAGCAGCCCAATAGCGGGAGCCCTCCCTGGAGAGCAGTACTTC.

There are many counts of this clonotype. V gene TRBV20-1 combines with J gene TRBJ2-3; the D gene is possibly TRBD2 (6 bases). The CDR3 has 14 residues. V was pared by 0 bases and J by 5 bases, with 12 bases between. Germline V lookup: CDR1 DFQATT, CDR2 SNEGSKA (reference sequence). CDR3: CSAREGGEVDTQYF. CDR3 DNA sequence: TGCAGTGCTAGAGAGGGCGGGGAGGTAGATACGCAGTATTTT.

This clonotype was seen repeatedly, ten times or more. J is TRBJ2-4 and V is TRBV7-4; D might be TRBD2 (6 bases). With 1 base removed from V and 0 bases from J, the gap between germline ends came to 16 bases. Germline CDR1 reads SGHVT; CDR2 reads SQSDAQ. CDR3 size: 18 residues. CDR3 nucleotide sequence: TGTGCCAGCAGCTTAGGGGGACTCGTTGCTCTAGCCAAAAACATTCAGTACTTC. Translated, it gives CASSLGGLVALAKNIQYF. The whole variable domain, remainder taken from reference TRBV7-4 and TRBJ2-4, is GAGVSQSPRYKVAKRGRDVALRCDSISGHVTLYWYRQTLGQGSEVLTYSQSDAQRDKSGRPSGRFSAERPERSVSTLKIQRTEQGDSAVYLCASSLGGLVALAKNIQYFGAGTRLSVL.

The sample holds many counts of this clonotype. V is TRBV5-6 and J is TRBJ1-2, with TRBD1 matching over 9 bases. The CDR3 is 13 amino acids. V lost 4 bases to trimming and J lost 5 bases; unmatched junction nucleotides: 3. Germline V gene data show CDR1 as SGHDT and CDR2 as YYEEEE. DNA of the CDR3: TGTGCCAGCAGCGCCGGGACAGGGTATGGCTACACCTTC. Translating it yields CASSAGTGYGYTF.

This clonotype occurred many times. The chain combines TRBV2 with TRBJ1-2; D possibly corresponds to TRBD1 (6 bases). The CDR3 is 12 amino acids. Germline V CDR1 and CDR2: SNHLY, FYNNEI. V dropped 6 bases and J dropped 7 bases, with 12 bases sitting between them. CDR3 sequence: CASRTRGVGYTF. Here the CDR3 DNA reads TGTGCCAGCAGGACAAGGGGGGTTGGCTACACCTTC. Variable domain in full (rest from reference TRBV2 and TRBJ1-2): EPEVTQTPSHQVTQMGQEVILRCVPISNHLYFYWYRQILGQKVEFLVSFYNNEISEKSEIFDDQFSVERPDGSNFTLKIRSTKLEDSAMYFCASRTRGVGYTFGSGTRLTVV.

This clonotype was seen many times. This sequence joins TRBV7-2 and TRBJ1-5, with 7 nucleotides matching TRBD1. V shed 4 bases, J shed 7 bases, and the junction held 4 bases outside the gene matches. Germline assignment: CDR1 SGHTA and CDR2 FQGNSA. The CDR3 runs to 13 residues. The CDR3 DNA reads as TGTGCCAGCAGCTACAGGGGAGAGCAGCCCCAGCATTTT. Its translation: CASSYRGEQPQHF.

The table lists this clonotype with many counts. The chain combines TRBV27 with TRBJ1-5, with D possibly being TRBD1 (6 bases). This CDR3 has 13 residues. The germline gives CDR1 MNHEY, CDR2 SMNVEV (reference sequence). With 4 bases removed from V and 11 bases from J, the gap between germline ends came to 15 bases. CDR3 coding DNA: TGTGCCAGCAGTTCAACGCAGGGGATGGCCCAGCATTTT. This gives the protein CASSSTQGMAQHF.

This clonotype has only a few counts. The chain couples TRBV19 to TRBJ2-7; perhaps TRBD1 as D (7 bases). V dropped 5 bases and J dropped 5 bases, with 16 bases sitting between them. The length of the CDR3 is 14 residues. Germline V CDR1 and CDR2: LNHDA, SQIVND (reference sequence). The CDR3 loop reads CASSSYRGGDEQYF. In nucleotides, the CDR3 is TGTGCCAGTAGTTCCTACAGGGGAGGCGACGAGCAGTACTTC.

The chain combines TRBV28 with TRBJ2-7; no clear D. V was pared by 3 bases and J by 6 bases, with 12 bases between. This CDR3 is built from 13 residues. Germline values: CDR1 MDHEN, CDR2 SYDVKM. This chain's CDR3 is CASSLTSPPEQYF. Here the CDR3 DNA reads TGTGCCAGCAGTTTGACATCTCCCCCCGAGCAGTACTTC. The variable domain in full, completed from reference TRBV28 and TRBJ2-7, reads DVKVTQSSRYLVKRTGEKVFLECVQDMDHENMFWYRQDPGLGLRLIYFSYDVKMKEKGDIPEGYSVSREKKERFSLILESASTNQTSMYLCASSLTSPPEQYFGPGTRLTVT.

This clonotype occurred many times. The chain recombines TRBV7-2 with TRBJ1-6; D not resolved. The CDR3 has 14 residues. The germline CDR1 and CDR2 sequences are SGHTA and FQGNSA. V shed 5 bases and J shed 4 bases, with 9 bases lying between them. The CDR3 DNA reads as TGTGCCAGCAGCCCCCAGCTATATAATTCACCCCTCCACTTT. Translating gives CASSPQLYNSPLHF.

This clonotype appeared many times. The chain carries TRBV11-3 and TRBJ2-5; 7 nucleotides agree with TRBD2. Germline V CDR1 and CDR2: SGHNT, YENEEA. Trimming cost V 4 bases and J 4 bases; bases outside gene matches: 9. This CDR3 region has 15 residues. DNA for the CDR3: TGTGCCAGCAGCTCGACCCGGACTAGTGGAGAGACCCAGTACTTC. Protein product: CASSSTRTSGETQYF.

This clonotype has ten or more counts. This rearrangement joins TRBV7-8 to TRBJ1-5; 7 bases fit TRBD1. Germline loops: CDR1 SGHVS, CDR2 FQNEAQ. The CDR3 has 16 residues. V lost 5 bases to trimming and J lost 2 bases; unmatched junction nucleotides: 9. The CDR3 nucleotides are TGTGCCAGCAGCAGCCGAGGGGGCATAGGCAATCAGCCCCAGCATTTT. Amino acids: CASSSRGGIGNQPQHF.

This sequence joins TRBV20-1 and TRBJ1-1; D remains unclear. CDR3 size: 13 residues. Trimming left V 1 base short and J 1 base short, with 7 bases between. In germline, CDR1 is DFQATT, CDR2 SNEGSKA (reference sequence). CDR3 nucleotide sequence: TGCAGTGCTAGAGTTGGCCAGAACACTGAAGCTTTCTTT. This sequence encodes CSARVGQNTEAFF.

In this sample, this clonotype turned up many times. The rearrangement links TRBV19 to TRBJ2-7; D is possibly TRBD1 (5 bases). This CDR3 comprises 15 residues. Germline CDR1 is LNHDA and CDR2 is SQIVND (reference sequence). Trimming stripped 6 bases from V and 0 bases from J, with 15 bases between. The CDR3 sequence is CASSLRTRSSYEQYF. CDR3 DNA sequence: TGTGCCAGTAGCTTACGGACACGGAGCTCCTACGAGCAGTACTTC.

This clonotype was seen more than once but under ten times. Here the CDR3 reads CASSFRWGAAYNEQFF. In DNA form, the CDR3 reads TGTGCCAGCAGCTTTCGGTGGGGGGCTGCCTACAATGAGCAGTTCTTC. This chain uses TRBV7-9 with TRBJ2-1, with D perhaps matching TRBD1 or TRBD2 (6 bases each). CDR3 length equals 16 residues. Germline V gene sequence: CDR1 SEHNR, CDR2 FQNEAQ (reference sequence). V lost 3 bases to trimming and J lost 2 bases, with 14 bases between them.

The sample holds many counts of this clonotype. The chain uses TRBV20-1 and TRBJ2-7, with D unclear. Germline V gene lookup returns CDR1 DFQATT and CDR2 SNEGSKA (reference sequence). This CDR3 region has 12 residues. The germline V and J ends were trimmed by 1 base and 3 bases, with 7 bases remaining between them. CDR3 sequence reads: CSARGDRYEQYF. The CDR3 DNA reads as TGCAGTGCTAGAGGGGATCGCTACGAGCAGTACTTC.

This clonotype has a count of ten or more. This chain links TRBV9 with TRBJ2-3; D is uncertain. The germline V gene encodes CDR1 SGDLS and CDR2 YYNGEE. The V gene lost 4 bases and the J gene lost 5 bases, with 11 bases spanning the gap. The CDR3 contains 13 residues. In nucleotides, the CDR3 is TGTGCCAGCAGCCCACACGACCTAGATACGCAGTATTTT. Its translation is CASSPHDLDTQYF.

This clonotype was observed many times. J is TRBJ2-7 and V is TRBV20-1, with D tentatively TRBD1 (6 bases). CDR3 length: 13 amino acids. V lost 3 bases, J lost 0 bases, and 9 bases lay in between. Germline values: CDR1 DFQATT, CDR2 SNEGSKA (reference sequence). CDR3 region: CSASGTPSYEQYF. CDR3 DNA sequence: TGCAGTGCTAGCGGGACACCCTCCTACGAGCAGTACTTC.

This clonotype was seen ten or more times. V gene TRBV20-1 combines with J gene TRBJ2-3; 11 bases are shared with TRBD2. With V trimmed by 0 bases and J by 4 bases, 3 bases remained unmatched. The germline V gene encodes CDR1 DFQATT and CDR2 SNEGSKA (reference sequence). This CDR3 spans 15 amino acids. The CDR3: CSARDSGGAPDTQYF. In nucleotides, the CDR3 is TGCAGTGCTAGAGATAGCGGGGGGGCCCCAGATACGCAGTATTTT.